The 22 T cell receptor beta chains presented below share a single source sample, sequenced in a study of T-cell memory formation after mild COVID-19. TCRdb re-derived calls from the 5' RACE reads in MiXCR, one entry per CDR3 protein. The repertoire consists of about 360,000 distinct CDR3 sequences, with about 15% occurring once and the leading ten covering 20% to 25%. The sequenced sample consisted of PBMCs or a T cell subset sorted from them (not recorded which). The receptors stem from a man aged 18-30 years who had mild COVID-19 (a few samples of this study predate the infection). Cell type and time point are not known.

The CDR3 DNA reads TGTGCCAGCAGTTACTCCTCCCAGGACTCCTACGAGCAGTACTTC. Protein: CASSYSSQDSYEQYF. The V gene is TRBV6-5, the J gene TRBJ2-7; D unclear. V lost 0 bases and J lost 0, with 9 bases in between. Germline values: CDR1 MNHEY, CDR2 SVGAGI. The CDR3 consists of 15 residues.

In its sample, this clonotype was seen many times. The CDR3 spells CASSHQDRDRGLDTF. CDR3 nucleotides: TGCGCCAGCAGCCATCAGGACCGGGACAGGGGGCTCGACACCTTC. The rearrangement joins TRBV4-1 to TRBJ1-2, with 12 bases lining up with TRBD1. The V and J ends lost 3 bases and 12 bases, in that order; junction bases with no gene match: 11. Germline V CDR1 and CDR2: MGHRA, YSYEKL. This CDR3 comprises 15 residues.

The V gene is TRBV4-1, the J gene TRBJ2-7, with 7 bases that match TRBD1. The V segment lost 1 base and the J segment 3 bases; nucleotides outside the gene matches: 6. CDR3 length equals 15 residues. From germline, CDR1 is MGHRA and CDR2 YSYEKL. In DNA, the CDR3 is TGCGCCAGCAGCCAAGGACAGGGTCCGCGCTACGAGCAGTACTTC. It specifies CASSQGQGPRYEQYF.

This clonotype came up a few times. The genes are TRBV6-2 or TRBV6-3 and TRBJ2-1, with D perhaps TRBD2 (6 bases). The CDR3 loop spans 15 amino acids. Germline V CDR1 and CDR2: MNHEY, SVGEGT. Trimming stripped 0 bases from V and 4 bases from J, with 10 bases between. The DNA of the CDR3 is TGTGCCAGCAGTTACTCGTCGGGAGCTTACAATGAGCAGTTCTTC. Translating it yields CASSYSSGAYNEQFF.

A remark on this clonotype: A much bigger clone sits one base away, suggesting this may be a read error. The chain is built from TRBV15 and TRBJ1-5; D might be TRBD1 (6 bases). Germline CDR1 is LNHNV and CDR2 is YYDKDF (reference sequence). V was clipped by 5 bases and J by 4 bases, with 12 bases between them. This CDR3 comprises 14 residues. CDR3 residues: CATSGRGTNQPQHF. DNA for the CDR3: TGTGCCACCAGCGGGAGAGGGACAAATCAGCCCCAGCATTTT.

The V and J genes are TRBV5-1 and TRBJ1-2; D gene ambiguous. The V gene lost 4 bases and the J gene lost 4 bases, with 11 bases spanning the gap. This CDR3 has 13 residues. Germline CDR1 reads SGHRS; CDR2 reads YFSETQ. This chain's CDR3 is CASSPRVFYGYTF. CDR3 bases: TGCGCCAGCAGCCCCCGGGTTTTCTATGGCTACACCTTC.

The chain has TRBV20-1 and TRBJ1-4; D call uncertain. The germline V gene encodes CDR1 DFQATT and CDR2 SNEGSKA (reference sequence). V was clipped by 3 bases and J by 8 bases, with 13 bases between them. This CDR3 has 13 amino acids. The CDR3 protein is CSARDWNTEKLFF. CDR3 DNA sequence: TGCAGTGCTAGGGACTGGAATACCGAAAAACTGTTTTTT.

This chain uses TRBV4-1 with TRBJ2-3; D not certain. V gave up 1 base and J gave up 4 bases, with 9 bases separating them. The CDR3 spans 14 residues. The germline V gene has CDR1 MGHRA and CDR2 YSYEKL. DNA for the CDR3: TGCGCCAGCAGCCAAGTATTTCAAGCAGATACGCAGTATTTT. Encoded protein: CASSQVFQADTQYF.

J is TRBJ2-7 and V is TRBV7-2, with 10 bases that match TRBD2. The CDR3 extends over 17 amino acids. Trimming removed 5 bases from V and 3 bases from J; junction bases left unmatched: 13. Germline values: CDR1 SGHTA, CDR2 FQGNSA. The DNA of the CDR3 is TGTGCCAGCAGCCGCGGGACGGAACTAGCGGGGTACTACGAGCAGTACGTC. Protein: CASSRGTELAGYYEQYV.

The gene calls are TRBV7-9 and TRBJ2-1; no clear D gene. This CDR3 spans 13 amino acids. The ends were cut back, 0 bases at V and 7 bases at J, with 7 bases in the middle. Germline lookup yields CDR1 SEHNR and CDR2 FQNEAQ (reference sequence). The CDR3, as DNA: TGTGCCAGCAGCTTAGCTCTTCGGAATGAGCAGTTCTTC. It specifies CASSLALRNEQFF.

There are a few counts of this clonotype. This rearrangement joins TRBV7-2 to TRBJ2-7; 9 positions agree with TRBD1. Trimming took 5 bases from V and 2 from J; bases not matched to a gene: 7. The CDR3 sequence is 15 residues long. Germline CDR1 and CDR2: SGHTA and FQGNSA. CDR3 DNA: TGTGCCAGCAGCCCAAACCGGGACAGGGCCTACGAGCAGTACGTC. Amino acids: CASSPNRDRAYEQYV.

The V and J genes are TRBV7-2 and TRBJ2-1; TRBD2 agrees at 7 bases. Germline V lookup: CDR1 SGHTA, CDR2 FQGNSA. The CDR3 has 12 residues. V shed 5 bases, J shed 10 bases, and the junction held 5 bases outside the gene matches. CDR3 residues: CASSRSTSEQFF. The DNA of the CDR3 is TGTGCCAGCAGCCGCTCGACTAGCGAGCAGTTCTTC.

This clonotype was seen a few times. V is TRBV10-3 and J is TRBJ1-2; D not resolved. Germline V lookup: CDR1 ENHRY, CDR2 SYGVKD. The germline V and J ends were trimmed by 0 bases and 8 bases, with 19 bases remaining between them. There are 16 residues in the CDR3. The CDR3 protein is CAISESARRGSNGYTF. In DNA, the CDR3 is TGTGCCATCAGTGAGTCCGCCCGTCGGGGAAGTAACGGCTACACCTTC.

The chain links TRBV7-2 to TRBJ1-3; D not resolved. With 1 base removed from V and 0 bases from J, the gap between germline ends came to 7 bases. Germline CDR1 is SGHTA and CDR2 is FQGNSA. The CDR3 contains 15 residues. CDR3 DNA: TGTGCCAGCAGCTTAGTTCCTAGCTCTGGAAACACCATATATTTT. The encoded protein is CASSLVPSSGNTIYF.

The chain couples TRBV6-5 to TRBJ2-7; D possibly corresponds to TRBD2 (5 bases). Germline CDR1 and CDR2: MNHEY and SVGAGI. This CDR3 region has 12 residues. Trimming removed 4 bases at V and 11 bases at J, with 15 bases between. CDR3 amino acids: CASSSGIQTKYF. Written as DNA, the CDR3 is TGTGCCAGCAGTTCGGGAATCCAAACGAAGTACTTC.

J is TRBJ2-7 and V is TRBV5-5; 8 bases match TRBD2. CDR1 is SGHKS, CDR2 YYEKEE, per germline (reference sequence). V trimming: 2 bases; J trimming: 2 bases; junction bases outside the gene matches: 6. The length of the CDR3 is 15 residues. The CDR3 DNA follows: TGTGCCAGCAGCTTCACCGGGACTAGACCCTACGAGCAGTACTTC. It encodes CASSFTGTRPYEQYF.

There are a few counts of this clonotype. The J gene is TRBJ1-6, the V gene TRBV7-2; 7 positions agree with TRBD1. The CDR3 extends over 15 amino acids. Germline V lookup: CDR1 SGHTA, CDR2 FQGNSA. After removal of 5 bases from V and 3 bases from J, the junction contained 4 bases not matched to a gene. The CDR3: CASSQTGFYNSPLHF. The CDR3 DNA sequence: TGTGCCAGCAGCCAGACAGGGTTCTATAATTCACCCCTCCACTTT.

There are a few counts of this clonotype. The chain recombines TRBV18 with TRBJ1-6, with D possibly TRBD1 on 6 matching bases. Trimming removed 3 bases at V and 8 bases at J, with 8 bases between. Germline V gene data show CDR1 as KGHSH and CDR2 as LQKENI. This CDR3 spans 13 amino acids. DNA for the CDR3: TGTGCCAGCTCACCGGAGGGGGATTCACCCCTCCACTTT. Encoded protein: CASSPEGDSPLHF.

This clonotype was counted between two and nine times. This sequence joins TRBV12-3 or TRBV12-4 and TRBJ2-3, with D unresolved. The CDR3 is made up of 13 amino acids. With 7 bases removed from V and 1 base from J, the gap between germline ends came to 9 bases. The CDR3 bases are TGTGCCAGCACACATCAGGGCACAGATACGCAGTATTTT. Encoded protein: CASTHQGTDTQYF.

This clonotype was seen a few times. The rearrangement joins TRBV12-3 or TRBV12-4 to TRBJ1-1; 7 bases are a match to TRBD1. V lost 2 bases to trimming and J lost 0 bases; unmatched junction nucleotides: 6. This CDR3 spans 16 amino acids. CDR3 region: CASSLTWTGMNTEAFF. Here the CDR3 DNA reads TGTGCCAGCAGTTTAACTTGGACAGGAATGAACACTGAAGCTTTCTTT.

The chain employs TRBV9 and TRBJ2-7; D tentatively fits TRBD1 or TRBD2 (5 bases each). There are 13 residues in the CDR3. The V and J ends lost 7 bases and 4 bases respectively, with 15 bases between them. Germline values: CDR1 SGDLS, CDR2 YYNGEE. The CDR3 loop is CASGGIGGYEQYF. CDR3 nucleotides: TGTGCCAGCGGGGGAATTGGGGGTTACGAGCAGTACTTC.

The chain carries TRBV7-8 and TRBJ2-2; tentatively, D is TRBD1 (5 bases). CDR3 length: 17 amino acids. The germline CDR1 and CDR2 sequences are SGHVS and FQNEAQ. V was shortened by 1 base and J by 0 bases, with 12 bases between the two germline ends. Written as DNA, the CDR3 is TGTGCCAGCAGCTTAGGGGCAGGGTTTACGAACACCGGGGAGCTGTTTTTT. The encoded protein is CASSLGAGFTNTGELFF.